Shown below are 23 T cell receptor beta chains from a single sample sequenced in a study of blood T cell repertoires in COVID-19. Clones were read by immunoSEQ multiplex PCR, and TCRdb kept only the in-frame ones, dropping some. The table has just over 150,000 clones, 70% to 85% seen once. Specimen: peripheral blood. These receptor sequences come from a woman older than 75 with acute or convalescent COVID-19.

The chain combines TRBV5-1 with TRBJ2-1; the match to TRBD1 covers 7 bases. The CDR3 covers 15 residues. V dropped 6 bases and J dropped 2; count of bases not matched to a gene: 8. Germline assignment: CDR1 SGHRS and CDR2 YFSETQ. The CDR3 DNA is TGCGCCAGCAAAGGTAGGGGGCTGACCTACAATGAGCAGTTCTTC. Protein sequence: CASKGRGLTYNEQFF. The full variable domain, its missing parts supplied by reference TRBV5-1 and TRBJ2-1, is KAGVTQTPRYLIKTRGQQVTLSCSPISGHRSVSWYQQTPGQGLQFLFEYFSETQRNKGNFPGRFSGRQFSNSRSEMNVSTLELGDSALYLCASKGRGLTYNEQFFGPGTRLTVL.

The V gene is TRBV11-2, the J gene TRBJ2-2; D is uncertain. Looked up from germline, CDR1 is SGHAT and CDR2 is FQNNGV. Trimming took 3 bases from V and 6 from J, leaving 5 bases between them. This CDR3 comprises 12 residues. The CDR3 loop is CASSFNSGELFF. CDR3 nucleotide sequence: TGTGCCAGCAGCTTTAATTCCGGGGAGCTGTTTTTT.

The rearrangement uses TRBV19 and TRBJ1-2, with TRBD1 matching over 9 bases. The V gene end was trimmed by 5 bases and the J gene end by 6 bases; junction bases not matched to a gene: 10. The germline gives CDR1 LNHDA, CDR2 SQIVND (reference sequence). There are 15 residues in the CDR3. The CDR3 here is CASSFWTGVMDGYTF. The CDR3 region has the DNA TGTGCCAGTAGTTTTTGGACAGGGGTAATGGATGGCTACACCTTC.

A few counts support this clone. This rearrangement joins TRBV2 to TRBJ2-7, with TRBD2 matching over 9 bases. V was clipped by 7 bases and J by 3 bases; unmatched bases: 7. This CDR3 has 14 residues. Germline-derived CDR1 and CDR2 are SNHLY and FYNNEI. For the CDR3, the DNA is TGTGCCAGCACTGATAGCGGGAGTGGCTACGAGCAGTACTTC. Residues: CASTDSGSGYEQYF.

The chain carries TRBV7-7 and TRBJ2-2; 10 bases fit TRBD2. The V gene end was trimmed by 4 bases and the J gene end by 2 bases; junction bases not matched to a gene: 1. The CDR3 totals 15 residues. Germline V lookup: CDR1 SSHAT, CDR2 FNYEAQ (reference sequence). Written as DNA, the CDR3 is TGTGCCAGCAGCTCTAGCGGGGGAAACACCGGGGAGCTGTTTTTT. Its protein product is CASSSSGGNTGELFF.

The chain couples TRBV27 to TRBJ2-3; 11 bases fit TRBD1. The length of the CDR3 is 15 residues. Germline lookup yields CDR1 MNHEY and CDR2 SMNVEV (reference sequence). After removal of 6 bases from V and 4 bases from J, the junction contained 6 bases not matched to a gene. CDR3 nucleotide sequence: TGTGCCAGCAGCCTGGGACAGGGGGGCGCAGATACGCAGTATTTT. Amino acids: CASSLGQGGADTQYF.

The V and J genes are TRBV30 and TRBJ1-6; TRBD1 matches 7 bases. Germline CDR1 and CDR2: GTSNPN and SVGIG (reference sequence). This CDR3 has 18 amino acids. The V gene end was trimmed by 3 bases and the J gene end by 0 bases; junction bases not matched to a gene: 11. The CDR3 protein is CAWRARGQATSYNSPLHF. In DNA form, the CDR3 reads TGTGCCTGGAGAGCACGAGGACAGGCGACCTCCTATAATTCACCCCTCCACTTT.

This chain joins TRBV6-5 and TRBJ1-3; 7 bases match TRBD1. CDR3 length: 14 residues. V trimming: 4 bases; J trimming: 3 bases; junction bases outside the gene matches: 3. Germline lookup yields CDR1 MNHEY and CDR2 SVGAGI. This chain's CDR3 is CASSFGQVGNTIYF. CDR3 sequence (DNA): TGTGCCAGCAGTTTCGGACAGGTTGGAAACACCATATATTTT.

This sequence joins TRBV5-1 and TRBJ1-1, with 8 bases aligning to TRBD1. This CDR3 is 13 amino acids long. After removal of 10 bases from V and 3 bases from J, the junction contained 8 bases not matched to a gene. Per germline, CDR1 SGHRS and CDR2 YFSETQ. The DNA for the CDR3 is TGCGCCTCCCGACAGGGGAGCGACACTGAAGCTTTCTTT. This gives the protein CASRQGSDTEAFF.

This sequence joins TRBV29-1 and TRBJ2-7, with 11 bases matching TRBD1. With 4 bases clipped from V and 3 bases from J, the junction kept 5 bases outside the gene matches. The germline gives CDR1 SQVTM, CDR2 ANQGSEA. This CDR3 is 14 amino acids long. Here the CDR3 reads CSVARGTGGYEQYF. CDR3 DNA sequence: TGCAGCGTTGCCCGGGGGACAGGGGGCTACGAGCAGTACTTC.

The rearrangement links TRBV6-5 to TRBJ1-6; 7 bases line up with TRBD1. Per germline, CDR1 MNHEY and CDR2 SVGAGI. V lost 4 bases to trimming and J lost 3 bases; unmatched junction nucleotides: 3. The CDR3 runs to 15 residues. The CDR3 nucleotides read TGTGCCAGCAGTTGGCAGGGGGACTATAATTCACCCCTCCACTTT. Residues: CASSWQGDYNSPLHF.

As concerns this clone: Other DNA sequences in this specimen translate into the identical CDR3. The J gene is TRBJ2-5, the V gene TRBV19; D possibly corresponds to TRBD2 (6 bases). Germline values: CDR1 LNHDA, CDR2 SQIVND (reference sequence). The CDR3 consists of 13 residues. Trimming removed 6 bases at V and 2 bases at J, with 10 bases between. The CDR3 spells CASSPGLQETQYF. CDR3 in DNA: TGTGCCAGTAGCCCGGGACTTCAAGAGACCCAGTACTTC.

V usage is TRBV28 and J usage is TRBJ2-6; D call uncertain. The CDR3 length is 14 residues. V was shortened by 5 bases and J by 1 base, with 6 bases between the two germline ends. Germline CDR1 MDHEN, CDR2 SYDVKM. The CDR3 spells CASSTDSGANVLTF. The DNA of the CDR3 is TGTGCCAGCAGTACAGATTCTGGGGCCAACGTCCTGACTTTC.

The chain couples TRBV30 to TRBJ1-1; D possibly corresponds to TRBD1 (5 bases). The V gene's germline CDR1 is GTSNPN and CDR2 SVGIG (reference sequence). Deletions cut 5 bases from V and 4 bases from J, with 14 bases between. The CDR3 covers 13 residues. CDR3 sequence: CAWGEGRLTEAFF. CDR3 in DNA: TGTGCCTGGGGGGAGGGGCGACTCACTGAAGCTTTCTTT.

J is TRBJ2-3 and V is TRBV19; unclear D gene. Trimming removed 5 bases from V and 2 bases from J, with 11 bases in between. The CDR3 is made up of 14 amino acids. Germline V gene sequence: CDR1 LNHDA, CDR2 SQIVND (reference sequence). The DNA of the CDR3 is TGTGCCAGTAGTTCGGGTCCTAACACAGATACGCAGTATTTT. This translates into CASSSGPNTDTQYF.

This clone was seen a few times. The chain employs TRBV7-2 and TRBJ2-1; the match to TRBD2 covers 11 bases. Germline lookup yields CDR1 SGHTA and CDR2 FQGNSA. This CDR3 has 18 residues. The V segment lost 5 bases and the J segment 9 bases; nucleotides outside the gene matches: 18. CDR3 loop: CASSRLLAGDSLLVEQFF. In nucleotides, the CDR3 is TGTGCCAGCAGCCGCCTACTAGCGGGAGACTCCTTACTAGTTGAGCAGTTCTTC.

The chain is built from TRBV5-1 and TRBJ1-1; D uncertain. The CDR3 contains 14 residues. The ends were cut back, 2 bases at V and 0 bases at J, with 8 bases in the middle. Per germline, CDR1 SGHRS and CDR2 YFSETQ. In DNA form, the CDR3 reads TGCGCCAGCAGCTTTGGGCTTATGAACACTGAAGCTTTCTTT. It yields the protein CASSFGLMNTEAFF. Full variable domain (missing parts from reference TRBV5-1 and TRBJ1-1): KAGVTQTPRYLIKTRGQQVTLSCSPISGHRSVSWYQQTPGQGLQFLFEYFSETQRNKGNFPGRFSGRQFSNSRSEMNVSTLELGDSALYLCASSFGLMNTEAFFGQGTRLTVV.

The rearrangement uses TRBV2 and TRBJ2-7; tentative D call: TRBD2 (5 bases). Trimming took off 1 base at V and 4 bases at J, with 11 bases between the two ends. Germline V gene data show CDR1 as SNHLY and CDR2 as FYNNEI. The CDR3 contains 14 residues. In nucleotides, the CDR3 is TGTGCCAGCAGTGAAGGGTCGGGAAGGTACGAGCAGTACTTC. It translates to CASSEGSGRYEQYF.

Note on this clone: Other DNA sequences within the sample encode an identical CDR3. The chain is built from TRBV19 and TRBJ1-4; 10 nucleotides match TRBD1. Germline loops: CDR1 LNHDA, CDR2 SQIVND (reference sequence). J lost 6 bases, V lost 3 bases, and 1 base had no gene match. The CDR3 sequence is 14 residues long. The CDR3 DNA is TGTGCCAGTAGTATTGGGACAGGGGATGAAAAACTGTTTTTT. This encodes CASSIGTGDEKLFF.

The chain has TRBV7-2 and TRBJ2-4; D call uncertain. This CDR3 spans 14 amino acids. Germline V gene data show CDR1 as SGHTA and CDR2 as FQGNSA. V shed 0 bases and J shed 4 bases, with 7 bases lying between them. The CDR3 coding sequence is TGTGCCAGCAGCTTAGCTAGCCCTAAAAACATTCAGTACTTC. Encoded protein: CASSLASPKNIQYF.

The chain joins TRBV5-4 to TRBJ1-3, with D possibly TRBD1 on 6 matching bases. This CDR3 is built from 16 residues. Deletions cut 4 bases from V and 0 bases from J, with 14 bases between. Germline-derived CDR1 and CDR2 are SGHNT and YYREEE (reference sequence). The CDR3 loop is CASSPGRGGSGNTIYF. CDR3 sequence (DNA): TGTGCCAGCAGCCCCGGAAGAGGGGGCTCTGGAAACACCATATATTTT.

V is TRBV14 and J is TRBJ2-3; unclear D gene. The germline V gene has CDR1 SGHDN and CDR2 FVKESK. The CDR3 is made up of 14 amino acids. The V end was cut by 0 bases, the J end by 0 bases, with 4 bases between. The CDR3 DNA reads TGTGCCAGCAGCCAAGAGACTAGCACAGATACGCAGTATTTT. Protein: CASSQETSTDTQYF.

This clone was detected a few times. The V and J genes are TRBV6-2 or TRBV6-3 and TRBJ2-3; D remains ambiguous. In germline, CDR1 is MNHEY, CDR2 SVGEGT. Between the trimmed V and J ends, which lost 4 bases and 4 bases, there was a span of 12 bases. CDR3 length equals 14 residues. The CDR3 loop reads CASSSINRADTQYF. Here the CDR3 DNA reads TGTGCCAGCAGTTCCATAAACCGGGCAGATACGCAGTATTTT.